Included here is one TCR beta chain sequence, with context. Its specificity is unknown. This specimen belongs to a study of PD-L1 blockade in urothelial cancer. Study at large: Between 0 and 3 prior chemotherapy regimens had been given to patients. Study-level findings and limits: Each patient was represented by one FFPE tumor sample, obtained not right before treatment.

Germline V gene sequence: CDR1 MDHEN, CDR2 SYDVKM. The ends lost 8 bases at V and 2 bases at J; junction bases unmatched: 16. The CDR3 loop spans 17 amino acids. Spiking each PCR with synthetic TCR analog templates was performed. Measured with immunoSEQ multiplex PCR; TCRdb has only the in-frame clones, and not every one. The sample lists about 2,500 clones; around a third were seen once. Urothelial carcinoma in patients was locally advanced or metastatic. The clonotype comes from a man aged 55 to 69 with urothelial cancer. The sequenced sample was tumor tissue, obtained before atezolizumab (anti-PD-L1) treatment. The chain links TRBV28 to TRBJ2-3, with 7 bases fitting TRBD2. The CDR3 nucleotides are TGTGCCAGCCCCCCTACAACCGTGCGGGGGATCACAGATACGCAGTATTTT. It encodes CASPPTTVRGITDTQYF.